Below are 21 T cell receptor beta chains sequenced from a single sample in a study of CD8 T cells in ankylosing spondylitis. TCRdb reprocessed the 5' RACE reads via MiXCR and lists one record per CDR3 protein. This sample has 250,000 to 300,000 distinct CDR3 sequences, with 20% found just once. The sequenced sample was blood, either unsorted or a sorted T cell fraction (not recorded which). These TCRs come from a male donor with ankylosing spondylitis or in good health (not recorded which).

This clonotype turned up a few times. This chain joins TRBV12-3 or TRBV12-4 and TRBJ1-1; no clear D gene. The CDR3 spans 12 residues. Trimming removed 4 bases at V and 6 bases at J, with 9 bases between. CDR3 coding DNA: TGTGCCAGCAGTTCAGGTTTACCTGAAGCTTTCTTT. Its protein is CASSSGLPEAFF.

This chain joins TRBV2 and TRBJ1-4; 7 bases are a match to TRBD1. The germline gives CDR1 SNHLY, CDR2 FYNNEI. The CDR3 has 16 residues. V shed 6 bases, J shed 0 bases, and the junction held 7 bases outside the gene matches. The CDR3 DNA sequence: TGTGCCAGCAGGCCCACAGGGGCCCCAACTAATGAAAAACTGTTTTTT. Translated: CASRPTGAPTNEKLFF. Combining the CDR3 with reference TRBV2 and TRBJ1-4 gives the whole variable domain EPEVTQTPSHQVTQMGQEVILRCVPISNHLYFYWYRQILGQKVEFLVSFYNNEISEKSEIFDDQFSVERPDGSNFTLKIRSTKLEDSAMYFCASRPTGAPTNEKLFFGSGTQLSVL.

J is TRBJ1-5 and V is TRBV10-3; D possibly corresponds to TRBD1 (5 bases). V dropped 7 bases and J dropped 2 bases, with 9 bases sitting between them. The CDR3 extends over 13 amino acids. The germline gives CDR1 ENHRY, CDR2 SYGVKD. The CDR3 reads CAITSGGNQPQHF. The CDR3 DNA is TGTGCCATCACTTCGGGGGGCAATCAGCCCCAGCATTTT.

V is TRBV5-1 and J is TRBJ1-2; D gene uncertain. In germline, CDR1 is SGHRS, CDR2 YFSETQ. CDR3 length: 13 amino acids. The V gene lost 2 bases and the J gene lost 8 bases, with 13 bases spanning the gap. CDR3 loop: CASSFDISGGYTF. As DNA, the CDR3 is TGCGCCAGCAGCTTTGACATATCGGGAGGCTACACCTTC.

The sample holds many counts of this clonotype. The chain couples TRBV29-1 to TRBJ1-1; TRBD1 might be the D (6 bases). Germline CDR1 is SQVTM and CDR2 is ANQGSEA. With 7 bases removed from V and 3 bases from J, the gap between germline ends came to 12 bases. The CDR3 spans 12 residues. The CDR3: CSGGRGDTEAFF. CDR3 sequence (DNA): TGCAGCGGGGGGCGGGGGGACACTGAAGCTTTCTTT.

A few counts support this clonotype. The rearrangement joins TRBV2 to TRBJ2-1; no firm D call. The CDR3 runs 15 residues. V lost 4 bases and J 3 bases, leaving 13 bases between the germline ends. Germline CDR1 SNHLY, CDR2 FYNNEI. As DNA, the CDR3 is TGTGCCAGCAGTGTAGACGGCCAAGACTACAATGAGCAGTTCTTC. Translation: CASSVDGQDYNEQFF. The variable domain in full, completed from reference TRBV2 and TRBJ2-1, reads EPEVTQTPSHQVTQMGQEVILRCVPISNHLYFYWYRQILGQKVEFLVSFYNNEISEKSEIFDDQFSVERPDGSNFTLKIRSTKLEDSAMYFCASSVDGQDYNEQFFGPGTRLTVL.

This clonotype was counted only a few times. Written as DNA, the CDR3 is TGTGCTAGTGGTTTGGTACAGGGGACAGTACAGAACACCGGGGAGCTGTTTTTT. Amino acid sequence: CASGLVQGTVQNTGELFF. V and J are TRBV12-5 and TRBJ2-2; TRBD1 matches at 7 bases. This CDR3 comprises 18 residues. The V and J ends lost 0 bases and 1 base, in that order; junction bases with no gene match: 8. Germline CDR1 LGHNT, CDR2 FRNRAP.

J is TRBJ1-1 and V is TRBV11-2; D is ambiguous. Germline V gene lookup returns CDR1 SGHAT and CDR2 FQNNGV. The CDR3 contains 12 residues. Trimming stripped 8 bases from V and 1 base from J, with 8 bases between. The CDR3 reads CASEAANTEAFF. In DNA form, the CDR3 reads TGTGCCAGCGAGGCTGCGAACACTGAAGCTTTCTTT.

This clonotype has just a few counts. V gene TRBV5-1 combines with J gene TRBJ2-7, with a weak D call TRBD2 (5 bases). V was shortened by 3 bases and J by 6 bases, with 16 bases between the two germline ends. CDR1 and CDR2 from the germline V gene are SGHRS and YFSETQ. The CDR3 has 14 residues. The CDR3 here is CASSSAGSNSEQYV. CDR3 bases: TGCGCCAGCAGCTCGGCGGGCTCAAACTCCGAGCAGTACGTC.

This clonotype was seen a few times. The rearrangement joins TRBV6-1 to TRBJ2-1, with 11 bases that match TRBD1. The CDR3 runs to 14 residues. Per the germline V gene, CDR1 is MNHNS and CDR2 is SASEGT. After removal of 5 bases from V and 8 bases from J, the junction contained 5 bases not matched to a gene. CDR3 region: CASSTGTGGYEQFF. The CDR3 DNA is TGTGCCAGCAGTACCGGGACAGGGGGTTATGAGCAGTTCTTC.

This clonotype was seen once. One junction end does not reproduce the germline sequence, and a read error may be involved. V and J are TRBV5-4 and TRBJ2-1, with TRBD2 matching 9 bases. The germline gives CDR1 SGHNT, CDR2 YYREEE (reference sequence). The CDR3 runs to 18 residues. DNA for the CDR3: TGCGCCAGCAGCTTGGCCGGGGCGGGAGGGCCGGGAATGGATGAGCAGTTCTTC. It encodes CASSLAGAGGPGMDEQFF.

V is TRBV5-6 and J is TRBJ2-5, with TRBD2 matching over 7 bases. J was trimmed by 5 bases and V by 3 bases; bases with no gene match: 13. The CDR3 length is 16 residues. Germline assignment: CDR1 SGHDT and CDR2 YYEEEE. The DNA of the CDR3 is TGTGCCAGCAGCTCGGGACCCAGCTTGGGGGGGGAGACCCAGTACTTC. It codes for CASSSGPSLGGETQYF.

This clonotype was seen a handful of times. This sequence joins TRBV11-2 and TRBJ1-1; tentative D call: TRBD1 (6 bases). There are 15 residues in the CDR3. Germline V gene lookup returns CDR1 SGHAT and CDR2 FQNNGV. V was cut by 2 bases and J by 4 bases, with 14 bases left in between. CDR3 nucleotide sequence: TGTGCCAGCAGCTTACAACTTACAGGGAGCACTGAAGCTTTCTTT. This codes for CASSLQLTGSTEAFF.

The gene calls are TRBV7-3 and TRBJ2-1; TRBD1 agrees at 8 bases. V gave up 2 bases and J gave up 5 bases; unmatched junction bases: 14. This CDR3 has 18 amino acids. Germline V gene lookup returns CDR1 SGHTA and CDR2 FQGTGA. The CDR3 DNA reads TGTGCCAGCAGCTTACCGGGACAGGCGGTGGGAGTACACAATGAGCAGTTCTTC. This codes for CASSLPGQAVGVHNEQFF.

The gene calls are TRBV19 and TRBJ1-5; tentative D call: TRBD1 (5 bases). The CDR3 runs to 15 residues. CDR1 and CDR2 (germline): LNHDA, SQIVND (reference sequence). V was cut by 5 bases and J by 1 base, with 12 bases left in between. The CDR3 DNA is TGTGCCAGTAGTTCTGGGGGTCCGAGCAATCAGCCCCAGCATTTT. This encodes CASSSGGPSNQPQHF.

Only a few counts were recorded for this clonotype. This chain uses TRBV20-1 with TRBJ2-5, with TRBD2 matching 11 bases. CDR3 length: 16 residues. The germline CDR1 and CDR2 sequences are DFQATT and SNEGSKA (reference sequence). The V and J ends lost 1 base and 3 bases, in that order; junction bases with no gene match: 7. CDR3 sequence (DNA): TGCAGTGCTAGAGTGACTAGCGGGACCACCAAAGAGACCCAGTACTTC. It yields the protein CSARVTSGTTKETQYF.

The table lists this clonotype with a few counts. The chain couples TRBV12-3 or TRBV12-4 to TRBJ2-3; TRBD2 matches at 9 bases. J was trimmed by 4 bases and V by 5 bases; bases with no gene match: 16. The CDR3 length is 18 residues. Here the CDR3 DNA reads TGTGCCAGCAGTCCGACTCGTAGCGGGAGTTGGTTGTCAGATACGCAGTATTTT. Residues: CASSPTRSGSWLSDTQYF.

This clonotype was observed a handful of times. The CDR3 protein is CASSLDRVSGATQYF. CDR3 DNA sequence: TGCGCCAGCAGCTTGGACAGGGTATCGGGTGCGACCCAGTACTTC. The chain is built from TRBV5-1 and TRBJ2-5; TRBD1 might be the D (6 bases). The germline V and J ends were trimmed by 0 bases and 7 bases, with 16 bases remaining between them. CDR3 length: 15 amino acids. Germline V gene sequence: CDR1 SGHRS, CDR2 YFSETQ.

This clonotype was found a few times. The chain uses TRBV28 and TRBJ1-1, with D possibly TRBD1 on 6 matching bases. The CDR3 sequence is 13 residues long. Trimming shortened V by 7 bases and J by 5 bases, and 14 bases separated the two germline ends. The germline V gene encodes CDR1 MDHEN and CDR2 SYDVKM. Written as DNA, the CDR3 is TGTGCCAGCACTACGCTTCAGGGGACTGAAGCTTTCTTT. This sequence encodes CASTTLQGTEAFF.

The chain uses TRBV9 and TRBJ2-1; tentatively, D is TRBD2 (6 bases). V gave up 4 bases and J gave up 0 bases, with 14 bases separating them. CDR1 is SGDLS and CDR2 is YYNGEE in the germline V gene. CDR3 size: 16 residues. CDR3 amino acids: CASSPMAGSSYNEQFF. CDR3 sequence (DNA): TGTGCCAGCAGCCCCATGGCGGGGAGCTCCTACAATGAGCAGTTCTTC.

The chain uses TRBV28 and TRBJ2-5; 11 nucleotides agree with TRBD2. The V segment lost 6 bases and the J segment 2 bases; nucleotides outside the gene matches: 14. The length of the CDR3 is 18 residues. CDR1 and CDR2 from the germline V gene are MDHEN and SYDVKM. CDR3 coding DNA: TGTGCCAGCAGCCCCACCGAAGGCCTAGCGGGGGGTCAAGAGACCCAGTACTTC. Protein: CASSPTEGLAGGQETQYF.